These T cell receptor beta chains were read from a single sample in a study of long-term antiretroviral therapy in people with HIV. Clones were read by immunoSEQ multiplex PCR, and TCRdb kept only the in-frame ones, dropping some. The sample carries more than 15,000 clones, 75% to 90% recorded once. Material: unsorted PBMCs, obtained 0.3 years after starting antiretroviral therapy. These receptors were collected from a man between 18 and 35 years old with HIV. Both conserved end residues are part of each CDR3. The D gene is left open where the match is weak.

- TRBJ1-3 TRBV15 TGTGCCACCAGCAGAGATAAGGGAAGGATGAACACCATATATTTT CATSRDKGRMNTIYF
- TRBJ1-5 TRBV2 TGTGCCAGCAGTGACCGGGACGGGACCAATCAGCCCCAGCATTTT CASSDRDGTNQPQHF
TRBD1 TRBJ1-5 TRBV6-1 TGTGCCAGCAGAAGGGACAGGAGCAAGCCCCAGCATTTT CASRRDRSKPQHF
- TRBJ1-2 TRBV5-5 TGTGCCAGCAGCTTGGAGGGGGGAGGCTGGACTAACTATGGCTACACCTTC CASSLEGGGWTNYGYTF
- TRBJ1-2 TRBV5-4 TGTGCCAGCAGCGTACCCAGGGACCACTATGGCTACACCTTC CASSVPRDHYGYTF
- TRBJ2-5 TRBV7-9 TGTGCCAGCAGCTTAGTCTCGGCAGGGTCTGTGGAGACCCAGTACTTC CASSLVSAGSVETQYF
TRBD1 TRBJ2-6 TRBV9 TGTGCCAGCAGCAGCGGACAGGGGGTATCCGGGGCCAACGTCCTGACTTTC CASSSGQGVSGANVLTF
- TRBJ1-1 TRBV7-9 TGTGCCACGGACGACCAGGGGATGGACGTAACTCGGGTTGAAGCTTTCTTT CATDDQGMDVTRVEAFF
TRBD2 TRBJ2-3 TRBV9 TGTGCCAGCAGCGTAAGCGAAGCGGGGGGGTTTTCTAGCACAGATACGCAGTATTTT CASSVSEAGGFSSTDTQYF
- TRBJ1-1 TRBV28 TGTGCCAGCAGGCCATCTGCCAGATGGAACACTGAAGCTTTCTTT CASRPSARWNTEAFF
- TRBJ2-1 TRBV14 TGTGCCAGCGAGGGGGGGGGTGCCTACAATGAGCAGTTCTTC CASEGGGAYNEQFF
- TRBJ2-2 TRBV5-6 TGTGCCAGCAGCTTGGAGTTTAACACCGGGGAGCTGTTTTTT CASSLEFNTGELFF
TRBD2 TRBJ2-1 TRBV9 TGTGCCAGCAGCGATAGCGGGGGCTCCTACAATGAGCAGTTCTTC CASSDSGGSYNEQFF
- TRBJ1-1 TRBV5-1 TGCGCCAGCAGCTTCAGGAACCCGACAGTGAACACTGAAGCTTTCTTT CASSFRNPTVNTEAFF
- TRBJ1-4 TRBV19 TGTGCCAGCTCGTTGCAGCGGGAAGAAAAACTGTTTTTT CASSLQREEKLFF
- TRBJ2-3 TRBV7-2 TGTGCCAGCAGCCCAAACGGGGGGCTAGCGGCAGATACGCAGTATTTT CASSPNGGLAADTQYF
- TRBJ2-5 TRBV7-3 TGTGCCAGCAGCTTAACGACTGAAGAGACCCAGTACTTC CASSLTTEETQYF
TRBD1 TRBJ2-2 TRBV5-1 TGCGCCAGCAGCCCGGACAGGGGGCTTGGGGAGCTGTTTTTT CASSPDRGLGELFF
- TRBJ2-5 TRBV18 TGTGCCAGCTCACCGGGGGAGGACCAAGAGACCCAGTACTTC CASSPGEDQETQYF
- TRBJ1-5 TRBV6-6 TGTGCCAGCAGTTACGAGGGGGGCTACGGCCAGCCCCAGCATTTT CASSYEGGYGQPQHF